Following are 31 T cell receptor beta chains from one sample sequenced in a study of a mutant IDH1 vaccine in newly diagnosed glioma. This table comes from immunoSEQ multiplex PCR, and its TCRdb copy is limited to in-frame clones, with some not included. The sample includes about 51,000 clones, more than 60% of them seen just once. Specified time point: baseline, week 1 (first vaccination visit). Treatment: pre-vaccination baseline after standard-of-care therapy. The sample in question was PBMCs, obtained from a glioma patient treated with radiotherapy, temozolomide or both. The origin of the receptors is a woman aged 40 to 50 with glioma.

This clone showed up just a few times. This rearrangement joins TRBV6-5 to TRBJ2-4; D is undetermined. Per germline, CDR1 MNHEY and CDR2 SVGAGI. Trimming left V 5 bases short and J 6 bases short, with 11 bases between. This CDR3 region has 13 residues. CDR3 protein: CASSPRLGNIQYF. DNA for the CDR3: TGTGCCAGCAGTCCCCGATTGGGAAACATTCAGTACTTC.

V and J are TRBV29-1 and TRBJ2-3, with D possibly TRBD2 on 5 matching bases. V was trimmed by 7 bases and J by 4 bases, leaving 12 bases between them. Germline V gene lookup returns CDR1 SQVTM and CDR2 ANQGSEA. The CDR3 runs to 12 residues. The CDR3 DNA reads as TGCAGCGCGCGGCTCGGGGCAGATACGCAGTATTTT. Translating it yields CSARLGADTQYF.

The rearrangement joins TRBV9 to TRBJ1-1; D not resolved. This CDR3 is built from 14 residues. In germline, CDR1 is SGDLS, CDR2 YYNGEE. V was cut by 0 bases and J by 2 bases, with 8 bases left in between. The CDR3 nucleotides read TGTGCCAGCAGCGTAGCTCCCAAAAACACTGAAGCTTTCTTT. Translated, it gives CASSVAPKNTEAFF.

This rearrangement joins TRBV6-5 to TRBJ2-2; D is uncertain. This CDR3 region has 12 residues. With 1 base removed from V and 8 bases from J, the gap between germline ends came to 5 bases. Germline assignment: CDR1 MNHEY and CDR2 SVGAGI. CDR3 sequence: CASSYLEGELFF. For the CDR3, the DNA is TGTGCCAGCAGTTACTTGGAGGGGGAGCTGTTTTTT.

This chain joins TRBV4-3 and TRBJ2-6; 9 bases map to TRBD1. J lost 0 bases, V lost 4 bases, and 10 bases had no gene match. Germline V CDR1 and CDR2: LGHNA, YSLEER. The CDR3 extends over 19 amino acids. CDR3 region: CASSPQGTGSLSGANVLTF. The CDR3, as DNA: TGCGCCAGCAGCCCGCAGGGGACAGGGTCCCTCTCTGGGGCCAACGTCCTGACTTTC.

CDR3 sequence (DNA): TGTGCCAGCAGTGAATACAGGGGAGAGACCCAGTACTTC. Translated: CASSEYRGETQYF. The chain uses TRBV25-1 and TRBJ2-5, with D possibly TRBD1 on 6 matching bases. The CDR3 length is 13 residues. V dropped 0 bases and J dropped 4 bases, with 6 bases sitting between them. Germline loops: CDR1 MGHDK, CDR2 SYGVNS.

The CDR3 coding sequence is TGCGCCAGCAGCCAAGGCCCGACAGGGTATAACTATGGCTACACCTTC. It specifies CASSQGPTGYNYGYTF. The chain couples TRBV4-1 to TRBJ1-2, with TRBD1 identical over 7 bases. J lost 1 base, V lost 1 base, and 6 bases had no gene match. The CDR3 runs to 16 residues. Germline CDR1 and CDR2: MGHRA and YSYEKL.

This chain joins TRBV7-2 and TRBJ2-7; 8 bases align to TRBD1. Germline V gene data show CDR1 as SGHTA and CDR2 as FQGNSA. The J segment lost 7 bases and the V segment lost 1 base, leaving 6 bases of the junction unmatched. This CDR3 spans 14 amino acids. CDR3 nucleotides: TGTGCCAGCAGCTTAGTGTCCACAGGGGGTGAGCAGTACTTC. Residues: CASSLVSTGGEQYF.

This chain links TRBV6-5 with TRBJ1-4, with D perhaps TRBD1 (5 bases). This CDR3 has 13 amino acids. Germline CDR1 and CDR2: MNHEY and SVGAGI. Trimming removed 6 bases at V and 7 bases at J, with 12 bases between. CDR3 region: CASRPDSGEKLFF. The CDR3 region has the DNA TGTGCCAGCAGGCCCGACAGCGGTGAAAAACTGTTTTTT.

J is TRBJ1-5 and V is TRBV4-1, with a possible D match to TRBD1 (5 bases). Germline-derived CDR1 and CDR2 are MGHRA and YSYEKL. V lost 1 base to trimming and J lost 5 bases, with 12 bases between them. The CDR3 spans 15 residues. As DNA, the CDR3 is TGCGCCAGCAGCCAAGGACAGTCGCCGTATCAGCCCCAGCATTTT. Its protein product is CASSQGQSPYQPQHF.

The chain joins TRBV2 to TRBJ2-5; TRBD1 or TRBD2 may be the D gene (5 bases each). Per the germline V gene, CDR1 is SNHLY and CDR2 is FYNNEI. The V end lost 0 bases, the J end lost 8 bases, and 13 bases lay between the germline ends. The CDR3 is made up of 14 amino acids. DNA of the CDR3: TGTGCCAGCAGTGAAGCGCTAGGGACCCGCACCCAGTACTTC. Translated: CASSEALGTRTQYF.

This sequence joins TRBV15 and TRBJ2-2, with D possibly matching TRBD2 (6 bases). The germline CDR1 and CDR2 sequences are LNHNV and YYDKDF (reference sequence). The CDR3 extends over 14 amino acids. V lost 6 bases and J lost 3, with 11 bases in between. The chain's CDR3 is CATRRDFHTGELFF. In DNA form, the CDR3 reads TGTGCCACCAGAAGGGACTTTCACACCGGGGAGCTGTTTTTT.

The chain links TRBV6-5 to TRBJ1-1; unclear D gene. Germline V gene sequence: CDR1 MNHEY, CDR2 SVGAGI. V was clipped by 7 bases and J by 1 base, with 7 bases between them. CDR3 length: 12 residues. The CDR3: CASNQRNTEAFF. The CDR3 DNA reads as TGTGCCAGCAACCAGAGGAACACTGAAGCTTTCTTT.

This clone was observed a single time. V is TRBV10-2 and J is TRBJ2-1; 8 bases map to TRBD2. The V gene end was trimmed by 3 bases and the J gene end by 0 bases; junction bases not matched to a gene: 7. Per germline, CDR1 WSHSY and CDR2 SAAADI. CDR3 length equals 17 residues. The CDR3 loop is CASSETGSGASYNEQFF. The CDR3 coding sequence is TGCGCCAGCAGTGAAACGGGTAGCGGGGCCTCCTACAATGAGCAGTTCTTC.

J is TRBJ2-2 and V is TRBV5-1; TRBD2 matches at 14 bases. Germline trimming cut 3 bases from V and 7 bases from J; bases unmatched to any gene: 2. The CDR3 sequence is 15 residues long. CDR1 is SGHRS, CDR2 YFSETQ, per germline. CDR3: CASSYGLAGGGELFF. In nucleotides, the CDR3 is TGCGCCAGCAGCTACGGACTAGCGGGGGGCGGGGAGCTGTTTTTT.

The V gene is TRBV5-1, the J gene TRBJ2-5, with D possibly being TRBD1 (5 bases). The CDR3 extends over 12 amino acids. Germline V gene lookup returns CDR1 SGHRS and CDR2 YFSETQ. V lost 5 bases and J 3 bases, leaving 8 bases between the germline ends. The CDR3 sequence is CASRQEKETQYF. CDR3 sequence (DNA): TGCGCCAGCAGACAGGAGAAAGAGACCCAGTACTTC.

The J gene is TRBJ1-2, the V gene TRBV5-4; D uncertain. CDR3 length: 15 residues. The V and J ends lost 4 bases and 4 bases respectively, with 17 bases between them. Germline CDR1 is SGHNT and CDR2 is YYREEE (reference sequence). The CDR3 DNA reads as TGTGCCAGCAGCCCCGAGTGGCGGGCTGGCTATGGCTACACCTTC. This codes for CASSPEWRAGYGYTF.

The V call is TRBV27, the J call TRBJ1-4; unclear D gene. Germline V gene data show CDR1 as MNHEY and CDR2 as SMNVEV (reference sequence). The V end lost 5 bases, the J end lost 6 bases, and 16 bases lay between the germline ends. The CDR3 contains 15 residues. The CDR3 region has the DNA TGTGCCAGCAGTCCAGCCCGTTGGACCGATGAAAAACTGTTTTTT. Translation gives CASSPARWTDEKLFF.

V and J are TRBV15 and TRBJ1-5; the match to TRBD1 covers 8 bases. With V trimmed by 4 bases and J by 3 bases, 8 bases remained unmatched. Germline CDR1 LNHNV, CDR2 YYDKDF (reference sequence). The CDR3 has 16 amino acids. CDR3 amino acids: CATSTRTGRINQPQHF. CDR3 in DNA: TGTGCCACCAGCACCCGGACAGGGAGAATCAATCAGCCCCAGCATTTT.

The chain couples TRBV4-1 to TRBJ2-7; 7 bases line up with TRBD1. The CDR3 loop spans 12 amino acids. CDR1 and CDR2 from the germline V gene are MGHRA and YSYEKL. Trimming took 3 bases from V and 4 from J; bases not matched to a gene: 0. The CDR3 bases are TGCGCCAGCAGCCAGACAGGGTACGAGCAGTACTTC. Translation gives CASSQTGYEQYF.

CDR3 amino acids: CASSVEGLAGPQYF. The CDR3 DNA sequence: TGTGCCAGCAGCGTAGAGGGACTAGCGGGGCCCCAGTACTTC. This chain uses TRBV9 with TRBJ2-5, with 13 bases lining up with TRBD2. This CDR3 is built from 14 residues. CDR1 SGDLS and CDR2 YYNGEE come from the germline V gene. The trim removed 0 bases at V and 9 bases at J, leaving 2 bases unmatched.

This rearrangement joins TRBV7-2 to TRBJ1-3; 7 bases align to TRBD1. V lost 1 base to trimming and J lost 4 bases; unmatched junction nucleotides: 1. Per the germline V gene, CDR1 is SGHTA and CDR2 is FQGNSA. The CDR3 spans 14 residues. The CDR3 region is CASSLGRGGNTIYF. CDR3 coding DNA: TGTGCCAGCAGCTTAGGCAGGGGGGGAAACACCATATATTTT.

The rearrangement uses TRBV4-3 and TRBJ2-5, with 11 bases lining up with TRBD2. Germline values: CDR1 LGHNA, CDR2 YSLEER. The V gene end was trimmed by 0 bases and the J gene end by 7 bases; junction bases not matched to a gene: 16. The CDR3 covers 19 residues. Here the CDR3 reads CASSQDLGSGGAEETTQYF. The CDR3 coding sequence is TGCGCCAGCAGCCAAGATCTCGGTAGCGGGGGGGCCGAGGAAACGACCCAGTACTTC.

V is TRBV27 and J is TRBJ1-1, with 12 bases fitting TRBD1. Germline loops: CDR1 MNHEY, CDR2 SMNVEV (reference sequence). The V and J ends lost 5 bases and 0 bases, in that order; junction bases with no gene match: 4. This CDR3 has 16 amino acids. CDR3 protein: CASSQGQGAMNTEAFF. The CDR3 DNA reads as TGTGCCAGCAGTCAGGGACAGGGGGCCATGAACACTGAAGCTTTCTTT.

This clone was seen a few times. The J gene is TRBJ1-5, the V gene TRBV6-1, with D tentatively TRBD1 (5 bases). The CDR3 runs 14 residues. Between the trimmed V and J ends, which lost 7 bases and 7 bases, there was a span of 17 bases. From germline, CDR1 is MNHNS and CDR2 SASEGT. DNA of the CDR3: TGTGCCAGCACCAGGGCACAATCTAACCAGCCCCAGCATTTT. Amino acids: CASTRAQSNQPQHF.

V gene TRBV9 combines with J gene TRBJ1-2; possible D gene TRBD1, 5 bases. The CDR3 is made up of 14 amino acids. Germline CDR1 is SGDLS and CDR2 is YYNGEE. The ends were cut back, 3 bases at V and 5 bases at J, with 14 bases in the middle. CDR3 bases: TGTGCCAGCAGCGAGGCCGCGGGGGGGTATGGCTACACCTTC. Translated, it gives CASSEAAGGYGYTF.

The chain has TRBV6-4 and TRBJ1-1, with no clear D. The CDR3 is 13 residues long. V was cut by 4 bases and J by 5 bases, with 11 bases left in between. The germline V gene encodes CDR1 MRHNA and CDR2 SNTAGT. The CDR3 sequence: CASSATDRTEAFF. The CDR3 DNA reads as TGTGCCAGCAGTGCGACGGATCGGACTGAAGCTTTCTTT.

Remarks on this clone: One junction end does not reproduce the germline sequence, and a read error may be involved. The genes are TRBV4-1 and TRBJ1-6, with D tentatively TRBD1 (5 bases). CDR1 is MGHRA, CDR2 YSYEKL, per germline. The CDR3 runs to 16 residues. The chain's CDR3 is CASSEDPQGYNSPLHF. The CDR3 bases are TGCGCCAGCAGCGAAGACCCCCAGGGTTATAATTCACCCCTCCACTTT.

J is TRBJ1-2 and V is TRBV10-3, with 7 bases lining up with TRBD1. CDR1 ENHRY and CDR2 SYGVKD come from the germline V gene. V trimming: 8 bases; J trimming: 5 bases; junction bases outside the gene matches: 5. The CDR3 is made up of 12 amino acids. This CDR3 is CAIRGTVYGYTF. DNA of the CDR3: TGTGCCATCCGCGGGACAGTTTATGGCTACACCTTC.

The sample holds a few counts of this clone. The chain recombines TRBV7-9 with TRBJ2-5, with D possibly being TRBD2 (6 bases). The V end was cut by 2 bases, the J end by 5 bases, with 15 bases between. CDR3 length: 15 amino acids. Germline V lookup: CDR1 SEHNR, CDR2 FQNEAQ (reference sequence). This CDR3 is CASSLYGGVGETQYF. CDR3 in DNA: TGTGCCAGCAGCTTATACGGGGGTGTTGGGGAGACCCAGTACTTC. Based on the CDR3 plus reference TRBV7-9 and TRBJ2-5, the full variable domain is DTGVSQNPRHKITKRGQNVTFRCDPISEHNRLYWYRQTLGQGPEFLTYFQNEAQLEKSRLLSDRFSAERPKGSFSTLEIQRTEQGDSAMYLCASSLYGGVGETQYFGPGTRLLVL.

The CDR3: CASSLDRQGRGNTF. The CDR3 DNA reads as TGTGCCAGCAGCCTTGATCGCCAGGGAAGGGGAAACACCTTC. The chain employs TRBV7-2 and TRBJ1-2, with D perhaps TRBD1 (5 bases). CDR3 length: 14 residues. Germline lookup yields CDR1 SGHTA and CDR2 FQGNSA. V shed 5 bases and J shed 12 bases, with 22 bases lying between them.